Presented here are 25 T cell receptor beta chains from one specimen sequenced in a study of blood T cell repertoires in COVID-19. Method: immunoSEQ multiplex PCR; TCRdb's copy keeps in-frame clones and lacks some. The sample yields fewer than 95,000 clones, roughly 87% seen once. Sequenced: peripheral blood. The receptors shown here come from a man over 45 with acute or convalescent COVID-19.

The rearrangement joins TRBV28 to TRBJ2-6; 7 bases match TRBD2. The CDR3 is 18 residues long. V shed 5 bases and J 0 bases; nucleotides not matched to a gene: 10. From germline, CDR1 is MDHEN and CDR2 SYDVKM. CDR3 sequence reads: CASSPSGGGNSGANVLTF. The CDR3 DNA reads as TGTGCCAGCAGTCCCTCGGGGGGAGGGAACTCTGGGGCCAACGTCCTGACTTTC.

The chain has TRBV10-3 and TRBJ1-5; TRBD1 agrees at 8 bases. The trim removed 0 bases at V and 4 bases at J, leaving 5 bases unmatched. The V gene's germline CDR1 is ENHRY and CDR2 SYGVKD. The length of the CDR3 is 16 residues. This chain's CDR3 is CAISESGQGLNQPQHF. CDR3 DNA sequence: TGTGCCATCAGTGAGTCAGGACAGGGTTTGAATCAGCCCCAGCATTTT.

This chain connects TRBV2 to TRBJ1-6; D is uncertain. Trimming took 6 bases from V and 2 from J, leaving 5 bases between them. The CDR3 runs 13 residues. Per germline, CDR1 SNHLY and CDR2 FYNNEI. The CDR3: CASRAAYNSPLHF. The CDR3 bases are TGTGCCAGCAGGGCAGCCTATAATTCACCCCTCCACTTT.

This chain uses TRBV10-3 with TRBJ2-1; 10 bases fit TRBD1. The CDR3 length is 15 residues. V shed 6 bases, J shed 7 bases, and the junction held 9 bases outside the gene matches. Germline V lookup: CDR1 ENHRY, CDR2 SYGVKD. CDR3 DNA sequence: TGTGCCATCAGCGACGGGACAGGGGTTATGAATGAGCAGTTCTTC. It translates to CAISDGTGVMNEQFF.

The chain couples TRBV29-1 to TRBJ2-2; 7 nucleotides match TRBD1. Germline assignment: CDR1 SQVTM and CDR2 ANQGSEA. The CDR3 is made up of 13 amino acids. The trim removed 6 bases at V and 6 bases at J, leaving 7 bases unmatched. This CDR3 is CSVARTGAGELFF. CDR3 DNA: TGCAGCGTAGCCCGGACAGGCGCCGGGGAGCTGTTTTTT.

V gene TRBV5-1 combines with J gene TRBJ2-3, with D perhaps matching TRBD1 (6 bases). The CDR3 covers 15 residues. Germline assignment: CDR1 SGHRS and CDR2 YFSETQ. The V and J ends lost 4 bases and 3 bases respectively, with 15 bases between them. CDR3: CASSREGGPTDTQYF. The CDR3 bases are TGCGCCAGCAGCAGAGAAGGGGGTCCGACAGATACGCAGTATTTT.

This clone was seen a handful of times. V gene TRBV2 combines with J gene TRBJ2-2; 9 bases agree with TRBD1. Looked up from germline, CDR1 is SNHLY and CDR2 is FYNNEI. The V and J ends lost 5 bases and 3 bases, in that order; junction bases with no gene match: 4. The CDR3 is 15 amino acids. The CDR3 nucleotides read TGTGCCAGCAGTCCAACAGGGGGCGACACCGGGGAGCTGTTTTTT. Its protein product is CASSPTGGDTGELFF.

V and J are TRBV4-1 and TRBJ1-4; D call uncertain. The CDR3 is 12 amino acids. The germline V gene has CDR1 MGHRA and CDR2 YSYEKL. Deletions cut 1 base from V and 6 bases from J, with 3 bases between. CDR3 bases: TGCGCCAGCAGCCAAGCGTATGAAAAACTGTTTTTT. Amino acid sequence: CASSQAYEKLFF.

This clone has just one count. J is TRBJ2-3 and V is TRBV7-8, with D perhaps TRBD2 (5 bases). V lost 3 bases and J 3 bases, leaving 16 bases between the germline ends. CDR1 SGHVS and CDR2 FQNEAQ come from the germline V gene. CDR3 size: 16 residues. The CDR3 DNA sequence: TGTGCCAGCAGCTTTCTCGACTATCGGAGTACAGATACGCAGTATTTT. This encodes CASSFLDYRSTDTQYF.

This chain uses TRBV2 with TRBJ1-4; 7 nucleotides line up with TRBD1. V was pared by 6 bases and J by 0 bases, with 7 bases of the junction left unmatched. CDR1 is SNHLY, CDR2 FYNNEI, per germline. CDR3 length equals 16 residues. CDR3 amino acids: CASRGQSRATNEKLFF. CDR3 DNA: TGTGCCAGCAGGGGACAGAGTCGTGCAACTAATGAAAAACTGTTTTTT.

This sequence joins TRBV7-9 and TRBJ1-1; tentative D call: TRBD1 (5 bases). Germline loops: CDR1 SEHNR, CDR2 FQNEAQ (reference sequence). This CDR3 has 14 amino acids. The ends were cut back, 1 base at V and 1 base at J, with 7 bases in the middle. The CDR3 region has the DNA TGTGCCAGCAGCTTAGGACAGTCGAACACTGAAGCTTTCTTT. As protein: CASSLGQSNTEAFF.

V is TRBV5-1 and J is TRBJ1-3; no reliable D call. Trimming cost V 0 bases and J 0 bases, with 4 bases left between them. The germline gives CDR1 SGHRS, CDR2 YFSETQ. This CDR3 has 14 amino acids. In nucleotides, the CDR3 is TGCGCCAGCAGCTTGGGTAGCTCTGGAAACACCATATATTTT. The encoded protein is CASSLGSSGNTIYF.

This rearrangement joins TRBV11-1 to TRBJ2-7, with D perhaps TRBD2 (6 bases). Trimming removed 1 base at V and 7 bases at J, with 11 bases between. This CDR3 comprises 13 residues. The germline gives CDR1 SGHAT, CDR2 FQDESV (reference sequence). The CDR3 DNA follows: TGTGCCAGCAGCTTAGTGCGGGGTACAGAGCAGTACTTC. This encodes CASSLVRGTEQYF.

The V and J genes are TRBV19 and TRBJ1-5, with 8 bases lining up with TRBD1. The germline V gene has CDR1 LNHDA and CDR2 SQIVND (reference sequence). V dropped 7 bases and J dropped 7; count of bases not matched to a gene: 6. The CDR3 runs to 13 residues. In DNA, the CDR3 is TGTGCCAGTACCTACAGGGGGTACCAGCCCCAGCATTTT. It codes for CASTYRGYQPQHF.

The chain recombines TRBV20-1 with TRBJ1-5; D gene uncertain. The CDR3 consists of 13 residues. Germline V gene lookup returns CDR1 DFQATT and CDR2 SNEGSKA (reference sequence). The V end was cut by 3 bases, the J end by 7 bases, with 13 bases between. The CDR3 region is CSASSGVEQPQHF. CDR3 bases: TGCAGTGCTAGTTCCGGGGTCGAACAGCCCCAGCATTTT.

V usage is TRBV6-1 and J usage is TRBJ1-5, with D uncertain. Trimming cost V 0 bases and J 3 bases, with 6 bases left between them. Germline V gene lookup returns CDR1 MNHNS and CDR2 SASEGT. The CDR3 extends over 14 amino acids. CDR3 in amino acids: CASSEATVNQPQHF. For the CDR3, the DNA is TGTGCCAGCAGTGAAGCCACAGTCAATCAGCCCCAGCATTTT.

The rearrangement joins TRBV7-2 to TRBJ1-5; D not certain. Deletions cut 1 base from V and 3 bases from J, with 10 bases between. CDR1 and CDR2 (germline): SGHTA, FQGNSA. The CDR3 has 15 residues. CDR3 nucleotide sequence: TGTGCCAGCAGCTTAGTCGCGGGATCCAATCAGCCCCAGCATTTT. It is translated as CASSLVAGSNQPQHF.

The DNA of the CDR3 is TGTGCCAGCAGCTTTTCTAGCGGGGCCTACACAGATACGCAGTATTTT. Protein product: CASSFSSGAYTDTQYF. This chain uses TRBV7-8 with TRBJ2-3; 9 bases match TRBD2. From germline, CDR1 is SGHVS and CDR2 FQNEAQ. The CDR3 length is 16 residues. The J segment lost 2 bases and the V segment lost 3 bases, leaving 6 bases of the junction unmatched.

The chain employs TRBV7-9 and TRBJ1-1; TRBD1 is a possible D gene (6 bases). This CDR3 region has 15 residues. Germline assignment: CDR1 SEHNR and CDR2 FQNEAQ (reference sequence). The ends were cut back, 3 bases at V and 5 bases at J, with 16 bases in the middle. The chain's CDR3 is CASSLGNRGGTEAFF. The CDR3 DNA is TGTGCCAGCAGCTTGGGGAATAGGGGGGGAACTGAAGCTTTCTTT.

In this sample, this clone turned up a few times. The CDR3, as DNA: TGTGCCAGCTCACCACTATCGGGGAAAAATCAGCCCCAGCATTTT. Amino acids: CASSPLSGKNQPQHF. V usage is TRBV18 and J usage is TRBJ1-5; no firm D call. There are 15 residues in the CDR3. V was trimmed by 1 base and J by 4 bases, leaving 11 bases between them. CDR1 KGHSH and CDR2 LQKENI come from the germline V gene.

This chain joins TRBV5-1 and TRBJ2-1, with TRBD2 as a possible D gene (6 bases). This CDR3 has 16 amino acids. V was cut by 6 bases and J by 7 bases, with 23 bases left in between. In germline, CDR1 is SGHRS, CDR2 YFSETQ. CDR3 DNA: TGCGCCAGCACCCCCCATGGGGGGAAGGTTTGGAATGAGCAGTTCTTC. Translating gives CASTPHGGKVWNEQFF.

The J gene is TRBJ1-1, the V gene TRBV5-1; TRBD1 aligns across 8 bases. Trimming took 2 bases from V and 0 from J; bases not matched to a gene: 6. Germline CDR1 reads SGHRS; CDR2 reads YFSETQ. This CDR3 contains 16 residues. CDR3 sequence (DNA): TGCGCCAGCAGCTTAGGGACAGGTCTCATGAACACTGAAGCTTTCTTT. Protein product: CASSLGTGLMNTEAFF. Full variable domain (remainder filled in from reference TRBV5-1 and TRBJ1-1): KAGVTQTPRYLIKTRGQQVTLSCSPISGHRSVSWYQQTPGQGLQFLFEYFSETQRNKGNFPGRFSGRQFSNSRSEMNVSTLELGDSALYLCASSLGTGLMNTEAFFGQGTRLTVV.

The genes are TRBV18 and TRBJ1-1; D perhaps matches TRBD1 (5 bases). V shed 3 bases and J shed 1 base, with 21 bases lying between them. Germline V gene data show CDR1 as KGHSH and CDR2 as LQKENI. This CDR3 has 18 amino acids. CDR3: CASSPMAGRLDGNTEAFF. CDR3 bases: TGTGCCAGCTCACCTATGGCAGGGAGGTTGGACGGGAACACTGAAGCTTTCTTT.

The chain carries TRBV6-6 and TRBJ2-7, with D perhaps matching TRBD2 (5 bases). The CDR3 runs 14 residues. In germline, CDR1 is MNHNY, CDR2 SVGAGI (reference sequence). Trimming took off 7 bases at V and 4 bases at J, with 17 bases between the two ends. The CDR3 region is CASMRFIRGYEQYF. The CDR3 DNA sequence: TGTGCCAGCATGAGATTTATACGCGGGTACGAGCAGTACTTC.

This clone was found many times. The chain employs TRBV7-5 and TRBJ1-3. TRBV7-5 is tagged as a pseudogene. The CDR3 consists of 16 residues. The CDR3 is CARSFKEGVTGNTIYF. The CDR3 DNA reads TGTGCCAGAAGCTTTAAGGAGGGAGTGACTGGAAACACCATATATTTT.